This TCR beta chain was sequenced during a study of blood T cell repertoires in COVID-19 (dated by TCRdb to about 2020). Background for the entire study: Collaborator samples came from the United States, Italy and Spain and covered acute and convalescent phases of COVID-19. The material from the prospective study consisted of cDNA or gDNA derived from T cells, B-cell-depleted T cells, or PBMCs. Deeply sampled blood TCRbeta repertoires from subjects exposed to, actively infected with, or recovered from COVID-19 were included in the dataset. The repertoires were released in a freely available public database meant as a resource for research on the immune response to SARS-CoV-2. Samples were obtained from the ongoing ImmuneRACE study (first 160 participants) and from about 1,300 subjects provided by 6 global collaborators. The sample metadata nearly always contained a de-identified subject ID, COVID-19 status, age in years and sex. Where available, HLA class I and class II types were taken from metadata supplied by the sample provider and were not determined by assay-based typing. On the study overall, not on this receptor specifically: The quantity of clinical and demographic metadata differed by source and by participant and was supplied without curation.

TCRbeta CDR3 regions were amplified from genomic DNA by means of the immunoSEQ Assay, a bias-controlled multiplex PCR. On the study's bioinformatics: Nucleated cell counts per sample were estimated from amplification of reference gene primers within the assay. Sequence reads were collapsed and filtered to measure the absolute abundance of every unique TCRbeta CDR3 rearrangement. For each sample, productive Simpson clonality was calculated as the square root of Simpson's diversity index over productive rearrangements. TCRdb carries this immuneACCESS record with in-frame sequences only. Its versions omit some clonotypes, under half of them owing to an unresolved V gene in the studies checked, with the rest unexplained. The DNA gave D and trimming, while V, J and clone size come from that table. The sample data list about 280,000 clones, and roughly 89% of these were observed just once. About 4.2% of the sample goes to the ten largest clones.

Collaborating institutions collected whole blood in K2EDTA tubes following their own protocols. For TCRbeta analysis, collaborators shipped samples in one of three forms: frozen whole blood, isolated PBMCs, or DNA extracted from either of those sample types. CDR1 and CDR2 were assigned from the germline V gene (reference sequence) as DFQATT and SNEGSKA. From its cysteine to its phenylalanine, the CDR3 spans 11 amino acids. The read is trimmed to its CDR3 DNA, 33 bases read in frame from base 1. The V and J ends are trimmed by 2 bases and 8 bases, leaving 9 bases between them. Regarding this clone: This clone's antigen is unknown. Within one base of it there is no much larger clone, and no base qualities were kept.

The sample consisted of peripheral blood. In this chain, TRBV20-1 is recombined with TRBJ1-2, with no confidently assigned D gene. The receptor was derived from a man in his forties or fifties with acute or convalescent COVID-19. The DNA reads TGCAGTGCTAGATCGAATAGCGGCTACACCTTC. Translated, this is CSARSNSGYTF.